The next 26 T cell receptor beta chains were all read from a single sample in a study of blood T cell repertoires in COVID-19. The method was immunoSEQ multiplex PCR; TCRdb's version includes in-frame clones alone and lacks a portion of them. The sample has 200,000 or so clones; about 88% are singletons. The sample taken for sequencing was peripheral blood. These receptors all come from a man in his fifties or sixties with acute or convalescent COVID-19.

This clone was recorded once. The CDR3 nucleotides are TGTGCCAGCAGCTTAGGCCTTTGGGGGTCTAGCGGGGGCGGGAATGAGCAGTTCTTC. Its protein is CASSLGLWGSSGGGNEQFF. The chain links TRBV7-3 to TRBJ2-1, with TRBD2 identical over 10 bases. Losses at the gene ends were 2 bases for V and 7 bases for J; bases not matched to a gene: 17. The CDR3 consists of 19 residues. Germline CDR1 SGHTA, CDR2 FQGTGA.

J is TRBJ1-1 and V is TRBV4-3, with TRBD1 matching 7 bases. Losses at the gene ends were 4 bases for V and 3 bases for J; bases not matched to a gene: 5. CDR1 and CDR2 (germline): LGHNA, YSLEER. The CDR3 extends over 14 amino acids. This CDR3 is CASSRQGKDTEAFF. CDR3 sequence (DNA): TGCGCCAGCAGCCGACAGGGAAAGGACACTGAAGCTTTCTTT.

This chain joins TRBV3-1 (or the pseudogene TRBV3-2) and TRBJ2-5; 15 nucleotides line up with TRBD2. Germline V gene data show CDR1 as LGHDT and CDR2 as YNNKEL (reference sequence). The ends lost 5 bases at V and 5 bases at J; junction bases unmatched: 6. CDR3 length equals 16 residues. The CDR3 nucleotides read TGTGCCAGCAGCTACGGGACTAGCGGGGGGCGTGAGACCCAGTACTTC. Its translation is CASSYGTSGGRETQYF.

This chain uses TRBV2 with TRBJ2-5; 8 bases are a match to TRBD1. The germline V gene encodes CDR1 SNHLY and CDR2 FYNNEI. The CDR3 runs 14 residues. The junction had 9 bases not matched to a gene; V was cut back by 8 bases and J by 4 bases. As DNA, the CDR3 is TGTGCCAGCGCTGCGGGAACAGGGGGAGAGACCCAGTACTTC. It codes for CASAAGTGGETQYF.

The V gene is TRBV4-3, the J gene TRBJ1-6; D uncertain. CDR1 and CDR2 (germline): LGHNA, YSLEER. The V end lost 1 base, the J end lost 5 bases, and 6 bases lay between the germline ends. The CDR3 loop spans 14 amino acids. The CDR3 here is CASSQAGDNSPLHF. CDR3 bases: TGCGCCAGCAGCCAAGCCGGGGATAATTCACCCCTCCACTTT.

This chain joins TRBV20-1 and TRBJ2-3; D might be TRBD2 (6 bases). Trimming removed 3 bases at V and 0 bases at J, with 16 bases between. This CDR3 contains 16 residues. CDR1 is DFQATT, CDR2 SNEGSKA, per germline (reference sequence). The CDR3 DNA reads TGCAGTGCTAGTGGCTCCCTGCGGGGTAGCACAGATACGCAGTATTTT. It specifies CSASGSLRGSTDTQYF.

Concerning this clone itself: This CDR3 is also generated by other DNA sequences in the sample. The V gene is TRBV7-2, the J gene TRBJ1-5; no definite D call. Germline CDR1 and CDR2: SGHTA and FQGNSA. The CDR3 contains 16 residues. The germline V and J ends were trimmed by 2 bases and 0 bases, with 11 bases remaining between them. The CDR3 is CASSLSGTNSNQPQHF. The DNA of the CDR3 is TGTGCCAGCAGCTTAAGCGGCACCAATAGCAATCAGCCCCAGCATTTT.

V and J are TRBV4-2 and TRBJ1-4; a weak D match, TRBD1 (6 bases). CDR3 size: 16 residues. V was clipped by 3 bases and J by 5 bases, with 16 bases between them. Germline lookup yields CDR1 LGHNA and CDR2 YNFKEQ. In nucleotides, the CDR3 is TGTGCCAGCAGCCAGCACGGAGGGGGGGTAAATGAAAAACTGTTTTTT. Protein product: CASSQHGGGVNEKLFF.

V gene TRBV14 combines with J gene TRBJ1-2; weak D call: TRBD1 (6 bases). Trimming shortened V by 2 bases and J by 7 bases, and 17 bases separated the two germline ends. The CDR3 is 15 amino acids. Germline-derived CDR1 and CDR2 are SGHDN and FVKESK. The CDR3 DNA reads as TGTGCCAGCAGCCAAAACAGGGCTTTTATGAGTGGCTACACCTTC. It codes for CASSQNRAFMSGYTF.

The rearrangement links TRBV9 to TRBJ2-3, with 7 nucleotides matching TRBD1. Germline V gene sequence: CDR1 SGDLS, CDR2 YYNGEE. There are 16 residues in the CDR3. V gave up 0 bases and J gave up 4 bases; unmatched junction bases: 8. CDR3 in amino acids: CASSVETGDWADTQYF. The CDR3 DNA reads TGTGCCAGCAGCGTAGAAACAGGGGATTGGGCAGATACGCAGTATTTT.

This clone showed up just once. This rearrangement joins TRBV19 to TRBJ2-5, with a weak D call TRBD2 (6 bases). Germline V gene sequence: CDR1 LNHDA, CDR2 SQIVND (reference sequence). The V gene lost 3 bases and the J gene lost 9 bases, with 14 bases spanning the gap. There are 13 residues in the CDR3. The CDR3: CASSMGGEVPQYF. The CDR3 nucleotides are TGTGCCAGTAGTATGGGGGGTGAGGTTCCCCAGTACTTC.

V gene TRBV6-6 combines with J gene TRBJ1-2; a weak D match, TRBD1 (5 bases). V was trimmed by 0 bases and J by 3 bases, leaving 14 bases between them. The CDR3 extends over 16 amino acids. Germline V CDR1 and CDR2: MNHNY, SVGAGI (reference sequence). CDR3 in amino acids: CASSYSGDLNHYGYTF. The DNA of the CDR3 is TGTGCCAGCAGTTACTCAGGGGACTTAAATCACTATGGCTACACCTTC.

V usage is TRBV24-1 and J usage is TRBJ2-7; the match to TRBD1 covers 9 bases. The length of the CDR3 is 19 residues. From germline, CDR1 is KGHDR and CDR2 SFDVKD. V shed 4 bases and J 3 bases; nucleotides not matched to a gene: 18. CDR3 nucleotides: TGTGCCACCAGTGAGCACCAAGGAAAACAGGGGGCAAGGGACTACGAGCAGTACTTC. Translated: CATSEHQGKQGARDYEQYF.

V gene TRBV6-1 combines with J gene TRBJ2-6; 7 nucleotides align to TRBD1. The CDR3 runs to 18 residues. The germline V gene encodes CDR1 MNHNS and CDR2 SASEGT. J lost 0 bases, V lost 4 bases, and 9 bases had no gene match. CDR3 bases: TGTGCCAGCAGTGCCTGGACAGGACGCCCCTCTGGGGCCAACGTCCTGACTTTC. This encodes CASSAWTGRPSGANVLTF.

This rearrangement joins TRBV7-9 to TRBJ2-7; weak D call: TRBD1 (5 bases). Looked up from germline, CDR1 is SEHNR and CDR2 is FQNEAQ (reference sequence). This CDR3 region has 13 residues. Trimming stripped 0 bases from V and 5 bases from J, with 8 bases between. The CDR3 is CASSLAAGHEQYF. The DNA of the CDR3 is TGTGCCAGCAGCTTAGCGGCAGGGCACGAGCAGTACTTC. Drawing the rest from reference TRBV7-9 and TRBJ2-7, the complete variable domain is DTGVSQNPRHKITKRGQNVTFRCDPISEHNRLYWYRQTLGQGPEFLTYFQNEAQLEKSRLLSDRFSAERPKGSFSTLEIQRTEQGDSAMYLCASSLAAGHEQYFGPGTRLTVT.

J is TRBJ1-3 and V is TRBV20-1; TRBD1 is a possible D gene (5 bases). The germline V and J ends were trimmed by 3 bases and 2 bases, with 11 bases remaining between them. The CDR3 is 14 amino acids. The germline V gene encodes CDR1 DFQATT and CDR2 SNEGSKA (reference sequence). The CDR3, as DNA: TGCAGTGCTAGTCTCCAGGGTACTGGAAACACCATATATTTT. Amino acids: CSASLQGTGNTIYF.

The gene calls are TRBV11-1 and TRBJ1-4, with D hard to call. V was cut by 5 bases and J by 3 bases, with 13 bases left in between. Looked up from germline, CDR1 is SGHAT and CDR2 is FQDESV (reference sequence). This CDR3 is built from 15 residues. CDR3 sequence reads: CASSRPGGPNEKLFF. In DNA form, the CDR3 reads TGTGCCAGCAGCCGCCCAGGCGGGCCTAATGAAAAACTGTTTTTT.

This rearrangement joins TRBV6-5 to TRBJ2-7; TRBD1 matches at 7 bases. This CDR3 is built from 15 residues. Trimming cost V 6 bases and J 1 base; bases outside gene matches: 9. CDR1 is MNHEY and CDR2 is SVGAGI in the germline V gene. CDR3 nucleotides: TGTGCCAGCAGCTTTACAGGGGTCCCTTCCTACGAGCAGTACTTC. This codes for CASSFTGVPSYEQYF.

This chain uses TRBV25-1 with TRBJ2-6; D perhaps matches TRBD2 (6 bases). CDR1 is MGHDK and CDR2 is SYGVNS in the germline V gene. This CDR3 has 14 residues. V lost 8 bases and J lost 1, with 9 bases in between. CDR3 nucleotides: TGTGCCAGCGCCCGGGGGTCTGGGGCCAACGTCCTGACTTTC. Amino acid sequence: CASARGSGANVLTF.

The J gene is TRBJ2-1, the V gene TRBV4-1, with D perhaps matching TRBD2 (6 bases). V gave up 8 bases and J gave up 7 bases, with 21 bases separating them. The germline gives CDR1 MGHRA, CDR2 YSYEKL. This CDR3 is 15 amino acids long. The CDR3 nucleotides read TGCGCCAGCCTCTCAGTCGCGGGACCAATTAATGAGCAGTTCTTC. Protein product: CASLSVAGPINEQFF.

The J gene is TRBJ1-1, the V gene TRBV7-8, with 8 bases aligning to TRBD1. Per the germline V gene, CDR1 is SGHVS and CDR2 is FQNEAQ. The CDR3 is 16 residues long. The V and J ends lost 5 bases and 2 bases, in that order; junction bases with no gene match: 10. CDR3 protein: CASSGRPGQGNTEAFF. CDR3 sequence (DNA): TGTGCCAGCAGCGGTAGACCAGGACAGGGTAACACTGAAGCTTTCTTT.

The CDR3 bases are TGTGCCAGCAGCCAACAGGGGCACTCTGGAAACACCATATATTTT. Encoded protein: CASSQQGHSGNTIYF. This chain uses TRBV6-4 with TRBJ1-3, with 7 bases fitting TRBD1. The V segment lost 6 bases and the J segment 0 bases; nucleotides outside the gene matches: 5. Germline V lookup: CDR1 MRHNA, CDR2 SNTAGT. This CDR3 has 15 residues.

The gene calls are TRBV11-2 and TRBJ2-7; 11 nucleotides align to TRBD2. V gave up 4 bases and J gave up 0 bases; unmatched junction bases: 2. The CDR3 has 15 residues. CDR1 and CDR2 from the germline V gene are SGHAT and FQNNGV. The CDR3: CASSSSGGPSYEQYF. The CDR3 nucleotides read TGTGCCAGCAGCTCTAGCGGGGGGCCCTCCTACGAGCAGTACTTC.

In this sample, this clone turned up once. The J gene is TRBJ1-6, the V gene TRBV30; D is perhaps TRBD1 (6 bases). Trimming removed 0 bases from V and 7 bases from J, with 16 bases in between. CDR1 is GTSNPN, CDR2 SVGIG, per germline (reference sequence). This CDR3 region has 16 residues. As DNA, the CDR3 is TGTGCCTGGAGTGTAGCCTCGGGGGGCCACAATTCACCCCTCCACTTT. This codes for CAWSVASGGHNSPLHF.

The rearrangement uses TRBV7-8 and TRBJ2-2; D is unclear. The CDR3 covers 14 residues. CDR1 is SGHVS and CDR2 is FQNEAQ in the germline V gene. V was shortened by 5 bases and J by 2 bases, with 9 bases between the two germline ends. CDR3 amino acids: CASSVPRNTGELFF. DNA of the CDR3: TGTGCCAGCAGCGTCCCTAGAAACACCGGGGAGCTGTTTTTT.

In the case of this clone: The same CDR3 can be traced to other DNA sequences in this sample. DNA of the CDR3: TGTGCTAGTGGCCGGACTAGCGGGGGGAACACCGGGGAGCTGTTTTTT. Its translation: CASGRTSGGNTGELFF. The rearrangement links TRBV12-5 to TRBJ2-2; 13 positions match TRBD2. This CDR3 is built from 16 residues. V was pared by 6 bases and J by 1 base, with 2 bases of the junction left unmatched. Germline V gene data show CDR1 as LGHNT and CDR2 as FRNRAP.